These T cell receptor beta chains were read from a single sample in a study of long-term antiretroviral therapy in people with HIV. Profiled with immunoSEQ multiplex PCR; TCRdb holds only in-frame clones, not every one. In the table there are roughly 18,000 clones, 75% to 90% of which are singletons. Specimen: unsorted PBMCs, collected 4.2 years after starting antiretroviral therapy. The receptors derive from a man between 50 and 59 years old with HIV. Each CDR3 is given with its conserved first and last residue. The order of the fields is V gene, clone size, D gene, CDR3 length, J gene, CDR3 protein, CDR3 DNA. D genes are given only for firm matches. For some rows the clone size is stated as once, few or many, or as a class when expanded; others skip it.

V gene: TRBV6-1; clone size: -; D gene: -; CDR3 length: 13; J gene: TRBJ2-7; CDR3 protein: CASSEATLYEQYF; CDR3 DNA: TGTGCCAGCAGTGAAGCCACACTCTACGAGCAGTACTTC
V gene: TRBV7-9; clone size: -; D gene: -; CDR3 length: 14; J gene: TRBJ1-1; CDR3 protein: CASSSELGHTEAFF; CDR3 DNA: TGTGCCAGCAGCTCGGAGCTTGGTCACACTGAAGCTTTCTTT
V gene: TRBV4-3; clone size: -; D gene: -; CDR3 length: 15; J gene: TRBJ2-3; CDR3 protein: CASSQESASTDTQYF; CDR3 DNA: TGCGCCAGCAGCCAAGAGTCCGCAAGCACAGATACGCAGTATTTT
V gene: TRBV29-1; clone size: -; D gene: -; CDR3 length: 13; J gene: TRBJ2-7; CDR3 protein: CSVERWDSYEQYF; CDR3 DNA: TGCAGCGTCGAGCGCTGGGACTCCTACGAGCAGTACTTC
V gene: TRBV4-1; clone size: -; D gene: -; CDR3 length: 14; J gene: TRBJ2-1; CDR3 protein: CASSQVSKRDEQFF; CDR3 DNA: TGCGCCAGCAGCCAAGTTAGCAAAAGAGATGAGCAGTTCTTC
V gene: TRBV5-1; clone size: -; D gene: TRBD1; CDR3 length: 16; J gene: TRBJ2-7; CDR3 protein: CASSREGGQGAVEQYF; CDR3 DNA: TGCGCCAGCAGCCGGGAAGGGGGACAGGGGGCGGTCGAGCAGTACTTC
V gene: TRBV5-1; clone size: -; D gene: -; CDR3 length: 15; J gene: TRBJ1-2; CDR3 protein: CASSSLASLNYGYTF; CDR3 DNA: TGCGCCAGCAGCTCCCTGGCAAGTTTGAACTATGGCTACACCTTC
V gene: TRBV9; clone size: -; D gene: TRBD1; CDR3 length: 17; J gene: TRBJ2-7; CDR3 protein: CASSVVLRTGGTYEQYF; CDR3 DNA: TGTGCCAGCAGTGTAGTTTTACGGACAGGGGGAACCTACGAGCAGTACTTC
V gene: TRBV5-1; clone size: -; D gene: -; CDR3 length: 14; J gene: TRBJ2-6; CDR3 protein: CASSPSGGANVLTF; CDR3 DNA: TGCGCCAGCAGCCCCTCCGGTGGGGCCAACGTCCTGACTTTC
V gene: TRBV30; clone size: -; D gene: TRBD1; CDR3 length: 14; J gene: TRBJ1-4; CDR3 protein: CAWSVTGAEEKLFF; CDR3 DNA: TGTGCCTGGAGTGTAACAGGGGCGGAAGAAAAACTGTTTTTT
V gene: TRBV4-1; clone size: -; D gene: TRBD2; CDR3 length: 16; J gene: TRBJ2-1; CDR3 protein: CASSQGLAGEDNEQFF; CDR3 DNA: TGCGCCAGCAGCCAAGGTCTAGCGGGGGAGGACAATGAGCAGTTCTTC
V gene: TRBV5-1; clone size: -; D gene: -; CDR3 length: 13; J gene: TRBJ2-3; CDR3 protein: CASSLQSPDTQYF; CDR3 DNA: TGCGCCAGCAGCTTGCAGTCCCCAGATACGCAGTATTTT
V gene: TRBV29-1; clone size: -; D gene: -; CDR3 length: 12; J gene: TRBJ1-1; CDR3 protein: CSVTGGNTEAFF; CDR3 DNA: TGCAGCGTCACCGGGGGGAACACTGAAGCTTTCTTT
V gene: TRBV6-5; clone size: -; D gene: -; CDR3 length: 13; J gene: TRBJ1-2; CDR3 protein: CATGGGSNYGYTF; CDR3 DNA: TGCGCCACCGGGGGGGGGAGTAACTATGGCTACACCTTC
V gene: TRBV19; clone size: -; D gene: -; CDR3 length: 12; J gene: TRBJ1-2; CDR3 protein: CASSVDAGGYTF; CDR3 DNA: TGTGCCAGTAGTGTGGACGCCGGTGGCTACACCTTC
V gene: TRBV9; clone size: -; D gene: TRBD2; CDR3 length: 15; J gene: TRBJ2-2; CDR3 protein: CASSVGGGAIGELFF; CDR3 DNA: TGTGCCAGCAGCGTGGGCGGGGGGGCCATCGGGGAGCTGTTTTTT
V gene: TRBV4-3; clone size: -; D gene: TRBD1; CDR3 length: 15; J gene: TRBJ2-7; CDR3 protein: CASSQDLNRGREQYF; CDR3 DNA: TGCGCCAGCAGCCAAGATTTGAACAGGGGACGCGAGCAGTACTTC
V gene: TRBV6-4; clone size: once; D gene: -; CDR3 length: 14; J gene: TRBJ1-1; CDR3 protein: CASSDSDKNTEAFF; CDR3 DNA: TGTGCCAGCAGTGACTCCGACAAGAACACTGAAGCTTTCTTT
V gene: TRBV7-3; clone size: -; D gene: -; CDR3 length: 14; J gene: TRBJ2-7; CDR3 protein: CASSSTGSGDEQYF; CDR3 DNA: TGTGCCAGCAGCTCGACGGGGTCCGGGGACGAGCAGTACTTC
V gene: TRBV5-1; clone size: -; D gene: TRBD1; CDR3 length: 15; J gene: TRBJ2-7; CDR3 protein: CASSLGGQASYEQYF; CDR3 DNA: TGCGCCAGCAGCTTGGGGGGACAGGCGTCCTACGAGCAGTACTTC
V gene: TRBV5-1; clone size: -; D gene: TRBD1; CDR3 length: 12; J gene: TRBJ2-7; CDR3 protein: CASRPQGDEQYF; CDR3 DNA: TGCGCCAGCAGGCCGCAGGGGGACGAGCAGTACTTC
V gene: TRBV9; clone size: -; D gene: -; CDR3 length: 15; J gene: TRBJ2-2; CDR3 protein: CASSVDPGRTGELFF; CDR3 DNA: TGTGCCAGCAGCGTAGACCCCGGCAGGACCGGGGAGCTGTTTTTT
V gene: TRBV28; clone size: -; D gene: -; CDR3 length: 15; J gene: TRBJ1-5; CDR3 protein: CASSTRRYSNQPQHF; CDR3 DNA: TGTGCCAGCAGCACCAGACGGTATAGCAATCAGCCCCAGCATTTT
V gene: TRBV30; clone size: -; D gene: -; CDR3 length: 13; J gene: TRBJ2-1; CDR3 protein: CAWSVGSYNEQFF; CDR3 DNA: TGTGCCTGGAGTGTGGGATCCTACAATGAGCAGTTCTTC
V gene: TRBV9; clone size: -; D gene: -; CDR3 length: 14; J gene: TRBJ2-2; CDR3 protein: CASSAQIGTGELFF; CDR3 DNA: TGTGCCAGCAGCGCGCAGATCGGCACCGGGGAGCTGTTTTTT
V gene: TRBV29-1; clone size: -; D gene: TRBD1; CDR3 length: 12; J gene: TRBJ2-7; CDR3 protein: CSGGQGTYEQYF; CDR3 DNA: TGCAGCGGGGGACAGGGAACATACGAGCAGTACTTC
V gene: TRBV6-5; clone size: -; D gene: TRBD1; CDR3 length: 15; J gene: TRBJ1-6; CDR3 protein: CASSAGTGDNSPLHF; CDR3 DNA: TGTGCCAGCAGTGCCGGGACAGGGGATAATTCACCCCTCCACTTT
V gene: TRBV6-1; clone size: -; D gene: -; CDR3 length: 15; J gene: TRBJ1-1; CDR3 protein: CATHSGGGLNTEAFF; CDR3 DNA: TGTGCCACTCACAGTGGGGGGGGGTTGAACACTGAAGCTTTCTTT
V gene: TRBV11-2; clone size: -; D gene: TRBD1; CDR3 length: 15; J gene: TRBJ2-7; CDR3 protein: CASSLGGQGSREQYF; CDR3 DNA: TGTGCCAGCAGCTTAGGTGGACAGGGGTCTCGCGAGCAGTACTTC
V gene: TRBV5-6; clone size: once; D gene: -; CDR3 length: 13; J gene: TRBJ2-1; CDR3 protein: CASSLDRANEQFF; CDR3 DNA: TGTGCCAGCAGCTTGGACAGGGCCAATGAGCAGTTCTTC
V gene: TRBV5-5; clone size: -; D gene: -; CDR3 length: 11; J gene: TRBJ1-1; CDR3 protein: CASSFNTEAFF; CDR3 DNA: TGTGCCAGCAGCTTTAACACTGAAGCTTTCTTT
V gene: TRBV6-1; clone size: -; D gene: -; CDR3 length: 13; J gene: TRBJ1-3; CDR3 protein: CASSEVTGNTIYF; CDR3 DNA: TGTGCCAGCAGTGAAGTAACCGGAAACACCATATATTTT
V gene: TRBV28; clone size: -; D gene: -; CDR3 length: 13; J gene: TRBJ1-2; CDR3 protein: CASSPPVNYGYTF; CDR3 DNA: TGTGCCAGCAGCCCTCCAGTTAACTATGGCTACACCTTC
V gene: TRBV9; clone size: -; D gene: TRBD2; CDR3 length: 20; J gene: TRBJ2-1; CDR3 protein: CASSVPLAGSGDSSYNEQFF; CDR3 DNA: TGTGCCAGCAGCGTACCCCTGGCGGGTAGCGGGGATAGCTCCTACAATGAGCAGTTCTTC
V gene: TRBV4-2; clone size: -; D gene: -; CDR3 length: 18; J gene: TRBJ1-5; CDR3 protein: CASSQRRGGSYSNQPQHF; CDR3 DNA: TGTGCCAGCAGCCAGAGAAGGGGGGGATCTTATAGCAATCAGCCCCAGCATTTT
V gene: TRBV7-8; clone size: -; D gene: -; CDR3 length: 13; J gene: TRBJ1-1; CDR3 protein: CASSLGPGAEAFF; CDR3 DNA: TGTGCCAGCAGCTTAGGGCCAGGGGCTGAAGCTTTCTTT
V gene: TRBV2; clone size: -; D gene: TRBD1; CDR3 length: 15; J gene: TRBJ2-7; CDR3 protein: CASSDLQGTPYEQYF; CDR3 DNA: TGTGCCAGCAGTGACCTACAGGGGACCCCCTACGAGCAGTACTTC
V gene: TRBV5-5; clone size: -; D gene: TRBD1; CDR3 length: 16; J gene: TRBJ1-5; CDR3 protein: CASSLATGANNQPQHF; CDR3 DNA: TGTGCCAGCAGCTTGGCCACAGGGGCCAACAATCAGCCCCAGCATTTT
V gene: TRBV4-3; clone size: once; D gene: -; CDR3 length: 17; J gene: TRBJ2-3; CDR3 protein: CASSQGPGEGGPDTQYF; CDR3 DNA: TGCGCCAGCAGCCAAGGTCCAGGAGAGGGGGGGCCAGATACGCAGTATTTT
V gene: TRBV28; clone size: once; D gene: -; CDR3 length: 17; J gene: TRBJ1-4; CDR3 protein: CASSLGGGGDQAEKLFF; CDR3 DNA: TGTGCCAGCAGTTTAGGGGGCGGAGGGGACCAAGCGGAAAAACTGTTTTTT
V gene: TRBV18; clone size: -; D gene: -; CDR3 length: 16; J gene: TRBJ1-1; CDR3 protein: CASSPPGGWPNTEAFF; CDR3 DNA: TGTGCCAGCTCACCACCGGGGGGCTGGCCGAACACTGAAGCTTTCTTT
V gene: TRBV6-5; clone size: few; D gene: -; CDR3 length: 14; J gene: TRBJ1-6; CDR3 protein: CASSYYRVDSPLHF; CDR3 DNA: TGTGCCAGCAGTTACTACAGGGTGGATTCACCCCTCCACTTT
V gene: TRBV6-5; clone size: -; D gene: -; CDR3 length: 14; J gene: TRBJ1-2; CDR3 protein: CASSSRGANYGYTF; CDR3 DNA: TGTGCCAGCAGTTCCCGGGGGGCTAACTATGGCTACACCTTC
V gene: TRBV9; clone size: few; D gene: TRBD2; CDR3 length: 14; J gene: TRBJ2-7; CDR3 protein: CASARGVGVYEQYF; CDR3 DNA: TGTGCCAGCGCGCGGGGGGTTGGGGTCTACGAGCAGTACTTC
V gene: TRBV5-1; clone size: -; D gene: -; CDR3 length: 14; J gene: TRBJ2-7; CDR3 protein: CASSLVSGGSEQYF; CDR3 DNA: TGCGCCAGCAGCTTGGTTAGCGGAGGATCCGAGCAGTACTTC
V gene: TRBV23-1; clone size: -; D gene: -; CDR3 length: 19; J gene: TRBJ1-2; CDR3 protein: CASSQLGRQQKCINYGYTF; CDR3 DNA: TGCGCCAGCAGTCAATTAGGGAGGCAGCAGAAGTGCATTAACTATGGCTACACCTTC
V gene: TRBV7-7; clone size: -; D gene: -; CDR3 length: 14; J gene: TRBJ2-1; CDR3 protein: CASKDTRAYNEQFF; CDR3 DNA: TGTGCCAGCAAAGACACTCGCGCCTACAATGAGCAGTTCTTC
V gene: TRBV28; clone size: -; D gene: TRBD1; CDR3 length: 13; J gene: TRBJ1-1; CDR3 protein: CASSRGLNTEAFF; CDR3 DNA: TGTGCCAGCAGTAGGGGGCTGAACACTGAAGCTTTCTTT
V gene: TRBV13; clone size: -; D gene: TRBD2; CDR3 length: 15; J gene: TRBJ2-2; CDR3 protein: CASSSSGVVTGELFF; CDR3 DNA: TGTGCCAGCAGTTCTAGCGGGGTGGTCACCGGGGAGCTGTTTTTT
V gene: TRBV29-1; clone size: -; D gene: -; CDR3 length: 14; J gene: TRBJ2-7; CDR3 protein: CSVEDTRNSYEQYF; CDR3 DNA: TGCAGCGTTGAAGATACCAGGAACTCCTACGAGCAGTACTTC
V gene: TRBV6-5; clone size: -; D gene: TRBD1; CDR3 length: 14; J gene: TRBJ2-7; CDR3 protein: CASSAGQGGYEQYF; CDR3 DNA: TGTGCCAGCAGCGCGGGACAGGGTGGCTACGAGCAGTACTTC
V gene: TRBV18; clone size: -; D gene: -; CDR3 length: 15; J gene: TRBJ1-6; CDR3 protein: CASSPAQADNSPLHF; CDR3 DNA: TGTGCCAGCTCACCAGCGCAGGCGGACAATTCACCCCTCCACTTT
V gene: TRBV27; clone size: -; D gene: TRBD1; CDR3 length: 13; J gene: TRBJ2-7; CDR3 protein: CASSLSDREEQYF; CDR3 DNA: TGTGCCAGCAGTTTATCGGACAGGGAAGAGCAGTACTTC
V gene: TRBV5-1; clone size: -; D gene: -; CDR3 length: 18; J gene: TRBJ2-2; CDR3 protein: CASSSFRSDPTYTGELFF; CDR3 DNA: TGCGCCAGCAGCTCCTTTCGGTCAGATCCTACCTACACCGGGGAGCTGTTTTTT
V gene: TRBV19; clone size: -; D gene: -; CDR3 length: 16; J gene: TRBJ1-4; CDR3 protein: CASTGRRGVTNEKLFF; CDR3 DNA: TGTGCCAGTACCGGGAGGCGCGGGGTAACTAATGAAAAACTGTTTTTT
V gene: TRBV30; clone size: -; D gene: -; CDR3 length: 14; J gene: TRBJ1-1; CDR3 protein: CAWSLGGARTEAFF; CDR3 DNA: TGTGCCTGGAGTCTGGGGGGGGCGCGCACTGAAGCTTTCTTT
V gene: TRBV29-1; clone size: -; D gene: -; CDR3 length: 16; J gene: TRBJ1-1; CDR3 protein: CSVEDTGISMNTEAFF; CDR3 DNA: TGCAGCGTTGAGGATACAGGGATCTCAATGAACACTGAAGCTTTCTTT
V gene: TRBV6-6; clone size: -; D gene: TRBD1; CDR3 length: 16; J gene: TRBJ2-2; CDR3 protein: CASRAPGTGLSGELFF; CDR3 DNA: TGTGCCAGCAGGGCCCCCGGGACAGGGTTATCCGGGGAGCTGTTTTTT
V gene: TRBV27; clone size: -; D gene: -; CDR3 length: 15; J gene: TRBJ2-2; CDR3 protein: CASSLYGGGGGELFF; CDR3 DNA: TGTGCCAGCAGTTTGTACGGGGGCGGGGGCGGGGAGCTGTTTTTT
V gene: TRBV10-3; clone size: -; D gene: -; CDR3 length: 12; J gene: TRBJ1-6; CDR3 protein: CAISASNSPLHF; CDR3 DNA: TGTGCCATCAGCGCCAGTAATTCACCCCTCCACTTT